The T cell receptor (beta chain) under discussion was sequenced for a study of response to subunit inactivated influenza vaccine. In its sample, this clonotype was seen many times. The CDR3 consists of 17 residues. Trimming took 1 base from V and 0 from J, leaving 16 bases between them. In germline, CDR1 is SGHKS, CDR2 YYEKEE (reference sequence). One entry per CDR3 protein, called by TCRdb with MiXCR from the RT-PCR reads. Among around 600,000 distinct CDR3 sequences, approximately 10% were seen once, and the ten largest hold 9.5% to 11%. These same data were also listed under a study on T cells expressing NK-cell markers. This second report adds: Scientists made TCR beta cDNA using 5'RACE template switching with UMIs.

The rearrangement links TRBV5-5 to TRBJ1-1; D not certain. The clonotype comes from a man aged 50-60 years who received an inactivated influenza vaccine. Here the sequenced sample was PBMCs from blood, taken on the day of vaccination. In DNA form, the CDR3 reads TGTGCCAGCAGCTTGCAAGGTTTGGGTGGGCTGAACACTGAAGCTTTCTTT. As protein: CASSLQGLGGLNTEAFF. The full variable domain, in which reference TRBV5-5 and TRBJ1-1 provide the parts outside the CDR3, is DAGVTQSPTHLIKTRGQQVTLRCSPISGHKSVSWYQQVLGQGPQFIFQYYEKEERGRGNFPDRFSARQFPNYSSELNVNALLLGDSALYLCASSLQGLGGLNTEAFFGQGTRLTVV.